The clone carrying this T cell receptor beta chain was counted at least ten times. Its antigen is unidentified. The sample comes from a study of human T cells and chemical hapten exposure. Between the trimmed V and J ends, which lost 1 base and 2 bases, there was a span of 9 bases. Germline V gene lookup returns CDR1 DFQATT and CDR2 SNEGSKA (reference sequence). This CDR3 has 14 residues. Study-level points and caveats: Controls formed significantly fewer large CDR3 similarity clusters than expanded TCRs did.

Individual cDNA molecules received unique molecular identifiers in the library. In TCRdb, the RACE reads were re-called with MiXCR into one record per CDR3 protein. This table holds about 49,000 distinct CDR3 sequences, around 9% found once. Stated time point: patch test 1, 2 weeks after DPC sensitization. Documented treatment: therapeutic diphenylcyclopropenone sensitization with weekly scalp DPC. Ahead of each patch test application, blood was drawn. This clonotype was sampled from a woman aged 45-65 years with alopecia areata. Some clones in this sample may be carry-over from other donors' samples. V gene TRBV20-1 combines with J gene TRBJ1-5; no firm D call. The specimen was whole blood, collected in connection with sensitization to the hapten diphenylcyclopropenone (DPC). The CDR3: CSARVGRGNQPQHF. The CDR3 region has the DNA TGCAGTGCTAGAGTGGGTAGGGGCAATCAGCCCCAGCATTTT.